These 17 T cell receptor beta chains share one sample of origin, sequenced in a study of blood T cell repertoires in COVID-19. The repertoire was sequenced with immunoSEQ multiplex PCR; TCRdb's copy has only in-frame clones and lacks some. The sample carries around 140,000 clones, roughly 90% recorded once. The sequenced material came from peripheral blood. Receptors were obtained from a man in his sixties or seventies with active COVID-19.

In DNA form, the CDR3 reads TGTGCCAGCAGCTCCCGGGACAGGGTCACTGAAGCTTTCTTT. Its translation is CASSSRDRVTEAFF. The chain recombines TRBV7-9 with TRBJ1-1, with 9 bases fitting TRBD1. CDR1 and CDR2 from the germline V gene are SEHNR and FQNEAQ (reference sequence). There are 14 residues in the CDR3. The ends lost 4 bases at V and 4 bases at J; junction bases unmatched: 4.

V usage is TRBV29-1 and J usage is TRBJ1-1; 7 bases fit TRBD1. Germline V CDR1 and CDR2: SQVTM, ANQGSEA. V gave up 4 bases and J gave up 10 bases; unmatched junction bases: 9. The CDR3 runs to 12 residues. This chain's CDR3 is CSVVPPQGVAFF. CDR3 DNA: TGCAGCGTTGTACCTCCTCAGGGGGTAGCTTTCTTT.

The gene calls are TRBV15 and TRBJ2-3; 7 bases are shared with TRBD2. The ends lost 1 base at V and 0 bases at J; junction bases unmatched: 4. The CDR3 covers 16 residues. Germline assignment: CDR1 LNHNV and CDR2 YYDKDF (reference sequence). This CDR3 is CATSRGSSGSTDTQYF. For the CDR3, the DNA is TGTGCCACCAGCAGAGGGAGTAGCGGGAGCACAGATACGCAGTATTTT.

The table lists this clone with a few counts. The V call is TRBV5-1, the J call TRBJ1-2, with TRBD1 identical over 10 bases. This CDR3 has 15 amino acids. Germline assignment: CDR1 SGHRS and CDR2 YFSETQ. V lost 5 bases to trimming and J lost 0 bases; unmatched junction nucleotides: 4. The CDR3 nucleotides read TGCGCCAGCAGAGACAGGGGGCGGTCTAACTATGGCTACACCTTC. This sequence encodes CASRDRGRSNYGYTF.

The chain links TRBV3-1 (or the pseudogene TRBV3-2) to TRBJ2-6, with TRBD1 matching 10 bases. Per germline, CDR1 LGHDT and CDR2 YNNKEL (reference sequence). The CDR3 length is 17 residues. V was pared by 3 bases and J by 2 bases, with 4 bases of the junction left unmatched. DNA of the CDR3: TGTGCCAGCAGCCAGGTGGGACAGGGGACTGGGGCCAACGTCCTGACTTTC. Translating it yields CASSQVGQGTGANVLTF.

This clone was found once. One end of the junction is discordant with germline, which a read error may explain. The chain couples TRBV7-2 to TRBJ2-1; TRBD2 aligns across 15 bases. This CDR3 has 19 residues. The germline V gene has CDR1 SGHTA and CDR2 FQGNSA. In DNA, the CDR3 is TGTGCCAGCAGCTTATCACTGCGGACTAGCGGGAGGGCCTATAATGAGCAGTTCTTC. Amino acid sequence: CASSLSLRTSGRAYNEQFF.

This chain links TRBV10-3 with TRBJ2-7, with a weak D call TRBD2 (6 bases). This CDR3 comprises 15 residues. V dropped 3 bases and J dropped 1 base, with 13 bases sitting between them. In germline, CDR1 is ENHRY, CDR2 SYGVKD. CDR3 loop: CAISDAGGLSYEQYF. The CDR3 DNA is TGTGCCATCAGTGATGCAGGTGGACTATCCTACGAGCAGTACTTC.

The chain has TRBV19 and TRBJ2-7; 8 bases match TRBD2. This CDR3 has 13 amino acids. After removal of 6 bases from V and 1 base from J, the junction contained 2 bases not matched to a gene. CDR1 is LNHDA and CDR2 is SQIVND in the germline V gene (reference sequence). CDR3 DNA sequence: TGTGCCAGTAGCAGCGGGGGTTCCTACGAGCAGTACTTC. Translation: CASSSGGSYEQYF.

The chain recombines TRBV3-1 (or the pseudogene TRBV3-2) with TRBJ1-2; TRBD1 might be the D (6 bases). The CDR3 runs to 12 residues. Germline V gene data show CDR1 as LGHDT and CDR2 as YNNKEL (reference sequence). Trimming took 1 base from V and 14 from J, leaving 14 bases between them. CDR3 residues: CASSQGNRAGTF. As DNA, the CDR3 is TGTGCCAGCAGCCAAGGGAACAGGGCTGGGACCTTC.

The chain carries TRBV5-1 and TRBJ2-2, with 8 bases matching TRBD1. The CDR3 contains 14 residues. CDR1 and CDR2 from the germline V gene are SGHRS and YFSETQ. V gave up 6 bases and J gave up 5 bases; unmatched junction bases: 6. CDR3 nucleotides: TGCGCCAGCACAGTGACAGGGGAGACCGGGGAGCTGTTTTTT. This gives the protein CASTVTGETGELFF. Drawing the rest from reference TRBV5-1 and TRBJ2-2, the complete variable domain is KAGVTQTPRYLIKTRGQQVTLSCSPISGHRSVSWYQQTPGQGLQFLFEYFSETQRNKGNFPGRFSGRQFSNSRSEMNVSTLELGDSALYLCASTVTGETGELFFGEGSRLTVL.

This chain uses TRBV18 with TRBJ1-1; D unresolved. The V and J ends lost 2 bases and 0 bases respectively, with 4 bases between them. Germline V gene sequence: CDR1 KGHSH, CDR2 LQKENI. This CDR3 region has 13 residues. The CDR3 sequence: CASSPTVNTEAFF. DNA for the CDR3: TGTGCCAGCTCACCAACAGTGAACACTGAAGCTTTCTTT.

The chain joins TRBV5-6 to TRBJ2-1, with TRBD2 matching over 10 bases. From germline, CDR1 is SGHDT and CDR2 YYEEEE. This CDR3 spans 16 amino acids. Trimming cost V 0 bases and J 7 bases; bases outside gene matches: 7. The CDR3 coding sequence is TGTGCCAGCAGCTTGGCCGCGCTAGCGGGAGTTAATGAGCAGTTCTTC. It encodes CASSLAALAGVNEQFF.

CDR3 nucleotide sequence: TGTGCCAGCAGCTTCGGCAATGAGCAGTTCTTC. Translation gives CASSFGNEQFF. V is TRBV5-4 and J is TRBJ2-1, with D uncertain. The length of the CDR3 is 11 residues. Germline CDR1 SGHNT, CDR2 YYREEE (reference sequence). With 2 bases removed from V and 6 bases from J, the gap between germline ends came to 3 bases.

The V gene is TRBV4-2, the J gene TRBJ1-2; 9 bases align to TRBD1. Looked up from germline, CDR1 is LGHNA and CDR2 is YNFKEQ. Germline trimming cut 4 bases from V and 3 bases from J; bases unmatched to any gene: 9. The CDR3 consists of 16 residues. The CDR3 nucleotides are TGTGCCAGCAGCCCTCCGGGACAGGGAAAAGACTATGGCTACACCTTC. This sequence encodes CASSPPGQGKDYGYTF.

V is TRBV21-1 and J is TRBJ2-3; the table's TRBD2 call for D was not verified on the DNA. TRBV21-1 is assigned pseudogene status. This CDR3 has 16 amino acids. The CDR3 DNA sequence: TGTGCCAGCAGCGACCCGACTAGCGGGACCTCAGATACGCAGTATTTT. Residues: CASSDPTSGTSDTQYF.

This clone was counted a few times. This chain connects TRBV28 to TRBJ1-1; perhaps TRBD1 as D (6 bases). Germline assignment: CDR1 MDHEN and CDR2 SYDVKM. The CDR3 has 13 residues. Trimming took off 5 bases at V and 6 bases at J, with 13 bases between the two ends. DNA for the CDR3: TGTGCCAGCAGTCCCAGGGGTGTCGCTGAAGCTTTCTTT. It encodes CASSPRGVAEAFF.

V gene TRBV6-6 combines with J gene TRBJ1-1; 7 positions match TRBD1. Looked up from germline, CDR1 is MNHNY and CDR2 is SVGAGI (reference sequence). The CDR3 is 14 residues long. Trimming removed 0 bases from V and 7 bases from J; junction bases left unmatched: 5. CDR3 DNA sequence: TGTGCCAGCAGTTACTCTACCGGGACAGTTGAAGCTTTCTTT. It codes for CASSYSTGTVEAFF.